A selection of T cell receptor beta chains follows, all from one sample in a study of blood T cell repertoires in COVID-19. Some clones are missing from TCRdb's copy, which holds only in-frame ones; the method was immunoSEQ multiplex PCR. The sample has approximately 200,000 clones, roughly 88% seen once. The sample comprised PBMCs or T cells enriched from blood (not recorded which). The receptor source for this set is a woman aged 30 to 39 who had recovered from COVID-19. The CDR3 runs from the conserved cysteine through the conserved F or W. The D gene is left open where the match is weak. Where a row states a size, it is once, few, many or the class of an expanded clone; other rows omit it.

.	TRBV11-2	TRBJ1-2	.	CASSLDAQRGRGYYGYTF	TGTGCCAGCAGCTTAGACGCACAGCGGGGGAGGGGGTACTATGGCTACACCTTC
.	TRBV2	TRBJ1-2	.	CASSGSGGGDYGYTF	TGTGCCAGCAGCGGGTCGGGGGGAGGAGACTATGGCTACACCTTC
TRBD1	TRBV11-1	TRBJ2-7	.	CASSRGQSSYEQYF	TGTGCCAGCAGCAGGGGACAGAGTTCCTACGAGCAGTACTTC
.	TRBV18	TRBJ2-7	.	CASSRYGKGYEQYF	TGTGCCAGCTCACGGTACGGGAAGGGCTACGAGCAGTACTTC
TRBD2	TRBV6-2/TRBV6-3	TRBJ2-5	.	CASSSGRGRETQYF	TGTGCCAGCAGTAGCGGGAGAGGTAGGGAGACCCAGTACTTC
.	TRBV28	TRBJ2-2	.	CASSLSGSGAGELFF	TGTGCCAGCAGTTTATCGGGCTCGGGGGCCGGGGAGCTGTTTTTT
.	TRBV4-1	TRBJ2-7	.	CASSLQGNEQYF	TGCGCCAGCAGCCTACAGGGTAACGAGCAGTACTTC
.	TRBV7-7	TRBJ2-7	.	CASSLAMRQSYEQYF	TGTGCTAGCAGCTTAGCGATGAGACAAAGCTACGAGCAGTACTTC
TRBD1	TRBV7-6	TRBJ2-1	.	CASSPGGRWRIDEQFF	TGTGCCAGCAGCCCAGGGGGAAGGTGGAGGATCGATGAGCAGTTCTTC
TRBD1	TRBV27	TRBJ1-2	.	CASSKPGQGVVGYTF	TGTGCCAGCAGTAAGCCGGGACAGGGGGTGGTTGGCTACACCTTC
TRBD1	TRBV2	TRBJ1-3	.	CASSTPRDRAGNTIYF	TGTGCCAGCAGTACCCCTAGGGACAGGGCTGGAAACACCATATATTTT
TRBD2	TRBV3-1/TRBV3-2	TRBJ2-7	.	CASSLAGGTYEQYF	TGTGCCAGCAGCCTAGCGGGAGGTACCTACGAGCAGTACTTC
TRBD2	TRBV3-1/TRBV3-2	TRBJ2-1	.	CASSQASGRGNEQFF	TGTGCCAGCAGCCAAGCTAGCGGGAGAGGGAATGAGCAGTTCTTC
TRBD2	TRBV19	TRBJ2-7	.	CASSAGTSGTNEQYF	TGTGCCAGTAGTGCCGGGACTAGCGGGACTAACGAGCAGTACTTC
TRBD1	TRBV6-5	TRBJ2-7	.	CASRPGTGGSYEQYF	TGTGCCAGCAGGCCTGGGACAGGGGGATCCTACGAGCAGTACTTC
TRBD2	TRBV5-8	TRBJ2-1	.	CASSLAGGRLVEQFF	TGTGCCAGCAGCTTGGCCGGCGGGAGGTTGGTTGAGCAGTTCTTC
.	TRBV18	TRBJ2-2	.	CASSPRVQTSDTGELFF	TGTGCCAGCTCACCACGTGTGCAAACCTCGGACACCGGGGAGCTGTTTTTT
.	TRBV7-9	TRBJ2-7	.	CASSHGYEQYF	TGTGCCAGCAGCCACGGCTACGAGCAGTACTTC
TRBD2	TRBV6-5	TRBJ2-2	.	CASSYSGEGHGELFF	TGTGCCAGCAGTTACTCGGGGGAGGGCCACGGGGAGCTGTTTTTT
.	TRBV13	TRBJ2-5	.	CASSLAAEAGQETQYF	TGTGCCAGCAGCTTAGCCGCAGAGGCCGGCCAAGAGACCCAGTACTTC
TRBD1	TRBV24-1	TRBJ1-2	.	CATSEGQGRDYGYTF	TGTGCCACCAGTGAGGGACAGGGGCGGGACTATGGCTACACCTTC
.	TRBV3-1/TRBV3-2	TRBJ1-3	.	CASSQDVGAYTIYF	TGTGCCAGCAGCCAAGATGTGGGGGCTTACACCATATATTTT
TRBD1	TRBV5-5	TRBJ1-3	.	CASSSKFGQGGSSGNTIYF	TGTGCCAGCAGCTCGAAGTTCGGACAGGGAGGGAGCTCTGGAAACACCATATATTTT
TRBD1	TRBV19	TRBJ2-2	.	CASKPGTGPTGELFF	TGTGCCAGCAAACCTGGGACAGGGCCCACCGGGGAGCTGTTTTTT
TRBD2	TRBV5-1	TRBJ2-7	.	CASRETAGGYEQYF	TGCGCCAGCAGGGAAACAGCGGGAGGATACGAGCAGTACTTC
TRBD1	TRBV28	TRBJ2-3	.	CASSFGTGMPDTQYF	TGTGCCAGCAGTTTCGGGACAGGCATGCCAGATACGCAGTATTTT
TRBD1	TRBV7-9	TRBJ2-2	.	CASSPGQGETGELFF	TGTGCCAGCAGCCCGGGACAGGGAGAAACCGGGGAGCTGTTTTTT
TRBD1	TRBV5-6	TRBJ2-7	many	CASSWDRTYEQYF	TGTGCCAGCAGCTGGGACAGAACCTACGAGCAGTACTTC
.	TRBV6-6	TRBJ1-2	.	CASAQAEVGYTF	TGTGCCAGCGCGCAAGCTGAGGTTGGCTACACCTTC
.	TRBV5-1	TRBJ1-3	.	CASSSQGSGNTIYF	TGCGCCAGCAGCTCCCAGGGCTCGGGAAACACCATATATTTT
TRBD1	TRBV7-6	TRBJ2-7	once	CASSWEQGAIHEQYF	TGTGCCAGCAGCTGGGAACAGGGGGCTATCCACGAGCAGTACTTC
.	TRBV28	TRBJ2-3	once	CASSPGGGPSDTQYF	TGTGCCAGCAGTCCCGGCGGAGGGCCATCAGATACGCAGTATTTT
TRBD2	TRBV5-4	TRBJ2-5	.	CASSRGSATQETQYF	TGTGCCAGCAGCCGCGGGAGCGCGACCCAAGAGACCCAGTACTTC
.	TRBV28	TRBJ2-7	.	CASSSSPLGRGKTYEQYF	TGTGCCAGCAGTTCCTCCCCTTTAGGCAGGGGAAAAACCTACGAGCAGTACTTC
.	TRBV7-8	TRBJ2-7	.	CASSPSQGSMEQYF	TGTGCCAGCAGCCCCAGTCAGGGTTCGATGGAGCAGTACTTC
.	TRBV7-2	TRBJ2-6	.	CASSSQGAGANVLTF	TGTGCCAGCAGCTCCCAGGGCGCTGGGGCCAACGTCCTGACTTTC
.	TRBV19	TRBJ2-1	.	CASSIDWSTQQFF	TGTGCCAGTAGTATCGACTGGTCGACTCAGCAGTTCTTC
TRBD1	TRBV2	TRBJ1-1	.	CASSLTWTGNTKAFF	TGTGCCAGCAGCTTAACTTGGACAGGGAACACTAAAGCTTTCTTT
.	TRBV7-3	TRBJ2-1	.	CASSEGDEQFF	TGTGCCAGCAGTGAAGGGGATGAGCAGTTCTTC
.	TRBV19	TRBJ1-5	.	CASTLADGRNQPQHF	TGTGCCAGTACCCTAGCGGACGGTCGCAATCAGCCCCAGCATTTT
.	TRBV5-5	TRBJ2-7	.	CASSPSPPESLEQYF	TGTGCCAGCAGCCCAAGCCCTCCCGAATCACTCGAGCAGTACTTC
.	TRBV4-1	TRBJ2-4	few	CASSQQWAGAKNIQYF	TGCGCCAGCAGCCAACAGTGGGCCGGAGCCAAAAACATTCAGTACTTC
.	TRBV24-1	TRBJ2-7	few	CATSDPFSYEQYF	TGTGCCACCAGTGACCCGTTCTCCTACGAGCAGTACTTC
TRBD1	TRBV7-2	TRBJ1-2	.	CASSLDPGQGRYGYTF	TGTGCCAGCAGCTTAGACCCGGGACAGGGTCGGTATGGCTACACCTTC
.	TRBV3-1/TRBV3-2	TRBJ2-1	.	CASSQVASSSYNEQFF	TGTGCCAGCAGCCAAGTTGCGTCGAGCTCCTACAATGAGCAGTTCTTC
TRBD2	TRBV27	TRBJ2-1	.	CASSLGTSGRAPFLPSYNEQFF	TGTGCCAGCTCCCTCGGGACTAGCGGGAGGGCCCCCTTTCTACCCTCCTACAATGAGCAGTTCTTC
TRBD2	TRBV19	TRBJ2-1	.	CASSIEGLAGGRGNEQFF	TGTGCCAGTAGTATAGAAGGGCTAGCGGGAGGGAGGGGCAATGAGCAGTTCTTC
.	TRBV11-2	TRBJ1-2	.	CASRQIRGGPRTNYGYTF	TGTGCCAGCAGACAAATTAGGGGAGGGCCTCGCACTAACTATGGCTACACCTTC